The T cell receptor (beta chain) described here comes from a study of post-analysis software for immune sequencing data. The study's findings and limits: Diversity measured as normalized Chao1 was significantly lower in multiple sclerosis patients than in controls. Analysis by F measure revealed that same-batch samples clustered strongly together. TRBV segments more frequent in patients than in controls numbered several and included TRBV5-6, TRBV5-1 and TRBV20-1.

There are many counts of this clonotype. The antigen is undetermined. The germline V and J ends were trimmed by 2 bases and 5 bases, with 9 bases remaining between them. CDR3 length: 13 amino acids. Germline assignment: CDR1 KGHSH and CDR2 LQKENI. Unique molecular identifiers featured in each of the TCR beta cDNA libraries. T cells numbering roughly 1 to 10 million yielded cDNA molecules that totaled about 500,000. TCRdb re-called the PCR reads with MiXCR, one entry per CDR3 protein. The table includes 650,000 to 850,000 distinct CDR3 sequences, 46% detected once. This clonotype was obtained from a girl under 18 with multiple sclerosis. The gene calls are TRBV18 and TRBJ1-1; a weak D match, TRBD1 (5 bases). Sample: blood. The CDR3 region has the DNA TGTGCCAGCTCACCAGGGGCAGAAACTGAAGCTTTCTTT. The encoded protein is CASSPGAETEAFF.